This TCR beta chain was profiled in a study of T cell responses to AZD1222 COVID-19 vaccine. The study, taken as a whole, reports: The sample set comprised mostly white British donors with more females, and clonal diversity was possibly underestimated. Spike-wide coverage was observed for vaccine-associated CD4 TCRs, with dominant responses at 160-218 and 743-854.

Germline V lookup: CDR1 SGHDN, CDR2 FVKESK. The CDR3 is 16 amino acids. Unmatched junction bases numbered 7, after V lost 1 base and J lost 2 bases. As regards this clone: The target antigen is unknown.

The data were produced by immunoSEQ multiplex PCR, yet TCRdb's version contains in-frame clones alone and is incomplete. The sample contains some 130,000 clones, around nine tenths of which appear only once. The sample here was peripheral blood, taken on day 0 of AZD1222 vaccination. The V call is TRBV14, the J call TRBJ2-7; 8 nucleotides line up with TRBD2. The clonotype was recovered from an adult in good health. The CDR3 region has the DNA TGTGCCAGCAGCCAAGGTCTGAGCGGGAGTGCCTACGAGCAGTACTTC. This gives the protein CASSQGLSGSAYEQYF.